Listed below are T cell receptor beta chains from one sample, sequenced in a study of CD8+CD57+ T cells in acquired aplastic anemia. TCRdb re-called the reads through MiXCR, storing one row per CDR3 protein. The repertoire consists of around 120,000 distinct CDR3 sequences, with approximately 36% occurring once and the leading ten covering under 3%. Sequencing input: sorted CD4+, CD8+, or CD8+CD57+ T cells (not recorded which) from PBMCs. The receptor source for this set is a human donor with aplastic anemia. CDR3s include the opening cysteine and the closing phenylalanine or tryptophan. Each record gives: D gene, J gene, clone size, V gene, CDR3 protein, CDR3 DNA. A D gene is named only where the DNA matches it firmly. Some rows mark clone size as missing; the rest say once, few, many or name a class of expanded clone.

d_gene: .
j_gene: TRBJ2-1
abundance: many
v_gene: TRBV12-3/TRBV12-4
CDR3aa: CASSVRADEQFF
CDR3nt: TGTGCCAGCAGTGTTCGGGCCGATGAGCAGTTCTTC

d_gene: TRBD1
j_gene: TRBJ1-6
abundance: many
v_gene: TRBV4-2
CDR3aa: CASSQGVRGLQDSPLHF
CDR3nt: TGTGCCAGCAGCCAAGGGGTCAGGGGGCTCCAAGATTCACCCCTCCACTTT

d_gene: .
j_gene: TRBJ1-1
abundance: .
v_gene: TRBV10-3
CDR3aa: CAISDAPGMNTEAFF
CDR3nt: TGTGCCATCAGTGATGCTCCAGGAATGAACACTGAAGCTTTCTTT

d_gene: TRBD2
j_gene: TRBJ2-1
abundance: many
v_gene: TRBV10-3
CDR3aa: CAGSSGGFSYNEQFF
CDR3nt: TGTGCCGGCTCTAGCGGGGGGTTCTCCTACAATGAGCAGTTCTTC

d_gene: .
j_gene: TRBJ1-5
abundance: .
v_gene: TRBV18
CDR3aa: CASSSAGGGNQPQHF
CDR3nt: TGTGCCAGCTCATCGGCAGGAGGAGGGAATCAGCCCCAGCATTTT

d_gene: .
j_gene: TRBJ2-1
abundance: .
v_gene: TRBV2
CDR3aa: CATQGKSSYNEQFF
CDR3nt: TGTGCCACCCAGGGCAAGAGCTCCTACAATGAGCAGTTCTTC

d_gene: TRBD1
j_gene: TRBJ1-5
abundance: once
v_gene: TRBV24-1
CDR3aa: CATDLPTGTGSNQPQHF
CDR3nt: TGTGCCACCGATCTCCCGACAGGGACTGGTAGCAATCAGCCCCAGCATTTT

d_gene: .
j_gene: TRBJ2-7
abundance: many
v_gene: TRBV11-2
CDR3aa: CASSLDIYEQYF
CDR3nt: TGTGCCAGCAGCTTAGACATCTACGAGCAGTACTTC

d_gene: .
j_gene: TRBJ1-5
abundance: many
v_gene: TRBV5-6
CDR3aa: CASSRGGLGYSNQPQHF
CDR3nt: TGTGCCAGCAGCCGGGGGGGGCTGGGGTATAGCAATCAGCCCCAGCATTTT

d_gene: .
j_gene: TRBJ2-7
abundance: many
v_gene: TRBV3-1
CDR3aa: CASSQDARSEQYF
CDR3nt: TGTGCCAGCAGCCAAGACGCACGAAGCGAGCAGTACTTC

d_gene: TRBD1
j_gene: TRBJ1-2
abundance: many
v_gene: TRBV4-1
CDR3aa: CASSQDGGTANYGYTF
CDR3nt: TGCGCCAGCAGCCAAGATGGGGGGACAGCTAACTATGGCTACACCTTC

d_gene: TRBD1
j_gene: TRBJ1-2
abundance: many
v_gene: TRBV7-8
CDR3aa: CASSPGDSSNYGYTF
CDR3nt: TGTGCCAGCAGCCCGGGGGACAGTTCTAACTATGGCTACACCTTC

d_gene: .
j_gene: TRBJ2-3
abundance: .
v_gene: TRBV6-2/TRBV6-3
CDR3aa: CASSYGYHSGDTQYF
CDR3nt: TGTGCCAGCAGTTACGGATACCATTCCGGGGATACGCAGTATTTT

d_gene: .
j_gene: TRBJ1-6
abundance: many
v_gene: TRBV6-4
CDR3aa: CASSIGGPPDSPLHF
CDR3nt: TGTGCCAGCAGTATCGGGGGCCCACCGGATTCACCCCTCCACTTT

d_gene: .
j_gene: TRBJ2-5
abundance: .
v_gene: TRBV7-9
CDR3aa: CASSRTLSQETQYF
CDR3nt: TGTGCCAGCAGCCGAACCCTATCCCAAGAGACCCAGTACTTC

d_gene: TRBD2
j_gene: TRBJ2-5
abundance: many
v_gene: TRBV20-1
CDR3aa: CSAEEPRGGGAQETQYF
CDR3nt: TGCAGTGCCGAAGAACCACGGGGCGGGGGGGCCCAAGAGACCCAGTACTTC

d_gene: .
j_gene: TRBJ2-2
abundance: .
v_gene: TRBV20-1
CDR3aa: CSARDLWHELFF
CDR3nt: TGCAGTGCTAGAGATCTATGGCACGAGCTGTTTTTT

d_gene: .
j_gene: TRBJ2-1
abundance: many
v_gene: TRBV11-2
CDR3aa: CASSYWDGPNNEQFF
CDR3nt: TGTGCCAGCAGTTACTGGGACGGCCCGAACAATGAGCAGTTCTTC

d_gene: .
j_gene: TRBJ1-1
abundance: many
v_gene: TRBV15
CDR3aa: CATSRSTKGGSMNTEAFF
CDR3nt: TGTGCCACCAGCCGATCCACGAAGGGAGGGAGCATGAACACTGAAGCTTTCTTT

d_gene: .
j_gene: TRBJ2-2
abundance: many
v_gene: TRBV6-1
CDR3aa: CASSGPGELFF
CDR3nt: TGTGCCAGCAGTGGACCCGGGGAGCTGTTTTTT

d_gene: TRBD1
j_gene: TRBJ2-1
abundance: once
v_gene: TRBV24-1
CDR3aa: CATSAPDGTGTNNEQFF
CDR3nt: TGTGCCACCAGTGCCCCGGACGGGACAGGGACCAACAATGAGCAGTTCTTC

d_gene: .
j_gene: TRBJ1-1
abundance: many
v_gene: TRBV5-1
CDR3aa: CASSWGGHTEAFF
CDR3nt: TGCGCCAGCAGCTGGGGAGGGCACACTGAAGCTTTCTTT